The clone carrying this TCR beta chain was recorded once. The data originate from a study of CD8 T cells in Susac syndrome. At the level of the study: Treatment status at blood draw for the Susac syndrome patients was therapy-naive, corticosteroids, or intravenous immunoglobulin alone.

Purification of the CD8+ and CD4+ T cells relied on negative isolation, and TEMRA cells underwent FACS enrichment. The CDR3 sequence is 15 residues long. CDR1 and CDR2 (germline): MGHRA, YSYEKL. V was cut by 0 bases and J by 3 bases, with 12 bases left in between. RNA amounts of about 0.45 to 1 ug underwent reverse transcription with random hexamers. TCRdb itself ran the immunoSEQ multiplex PCR reads through MiXCR, one entry per CDR3 protein. The table shows some 210,000 distinct CDR3 sequences, with about 94% occurring only once. Sequenced material: CD4+ T cells from PBMCs. The chain carries TRBV4-1 and TRBJ2-7; D tentatively fits TRBD1 or TRBD2 (5 bases each). This clonotype was sampled from a human donor with Susac syndrome. The DNA for the CDR3 is TGCGCCAGCAGCCAAGATCGGTTGAGGGGCTACGAGCAGTACTTC. Residues: CASSQDRLRGYEQYF.